This record looks at one TCR beta chain sequence and its context. These data come from a study of blood T cells in healthy people across ages. Donors were systemically healthy Caucasian individuals from Russia aged roughly 6 to 100 years. Sample-barcoded 5' priming and a J-beta primer mix drove a second PCR of roughly 7 to 11 cycles. TCRdb fed the 5' RACE reads into MiXCR, producing one record per CDR3 protein. The table records 1.2 million to 1.5 million distinct CDR3 sequences, approximately 59% of them present only once. This TCR derives from a man between 18 and 29 years old in good health. Sequencing used blood.

The CDR3 here is CAISESRTASHYGYTF. CDR3 nucleotide sequence: TGTGCCATCAGTGAGTCACGGACGGCCTCCCACTATGGCTACACCTTC. This chain connects TRBV10-3 to TRBJ1-2; D call uncertain. CDR3 size: 16 residues. Germline V gene sequence: CDR1 ENHRY, CDR2 SYGVKD. Trimming shortened V by 0 bases and J by 3 bases, and 14 bases separated the two germline ends.